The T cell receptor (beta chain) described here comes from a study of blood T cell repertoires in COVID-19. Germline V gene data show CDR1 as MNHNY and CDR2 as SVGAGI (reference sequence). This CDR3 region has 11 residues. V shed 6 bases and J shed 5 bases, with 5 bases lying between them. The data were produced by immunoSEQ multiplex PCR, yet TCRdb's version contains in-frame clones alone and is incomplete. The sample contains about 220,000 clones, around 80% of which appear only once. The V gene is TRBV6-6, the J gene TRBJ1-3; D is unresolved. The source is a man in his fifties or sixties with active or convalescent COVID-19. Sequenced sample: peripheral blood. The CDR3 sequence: CASRLRNTIYF. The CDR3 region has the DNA TGTGCCAGCAGGCTACGAAACACCATATATTTT.